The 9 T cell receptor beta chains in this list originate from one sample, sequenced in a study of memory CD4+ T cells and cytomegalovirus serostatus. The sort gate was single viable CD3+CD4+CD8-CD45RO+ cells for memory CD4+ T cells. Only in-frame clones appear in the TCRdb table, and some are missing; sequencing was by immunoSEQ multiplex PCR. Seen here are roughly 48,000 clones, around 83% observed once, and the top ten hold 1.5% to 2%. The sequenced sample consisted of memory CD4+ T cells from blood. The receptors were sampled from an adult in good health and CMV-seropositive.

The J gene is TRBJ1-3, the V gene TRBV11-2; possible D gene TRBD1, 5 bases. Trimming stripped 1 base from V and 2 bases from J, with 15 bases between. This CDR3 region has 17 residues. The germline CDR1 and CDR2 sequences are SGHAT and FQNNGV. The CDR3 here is CASSLGLGQAAGNTIYF. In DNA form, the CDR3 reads TGTGCCAGCAGCTTAGGTTTGGGGCAGGCGGCTGGAAACACCATATATTTT.

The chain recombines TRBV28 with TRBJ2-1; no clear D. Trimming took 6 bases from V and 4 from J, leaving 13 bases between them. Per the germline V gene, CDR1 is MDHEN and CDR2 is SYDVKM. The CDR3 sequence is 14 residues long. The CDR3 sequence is CASRGRYSYNEQFF. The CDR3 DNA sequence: TGTGCCAGCAGAGGCCGGTATTCTTACAATGAGCAGTTCTTC.

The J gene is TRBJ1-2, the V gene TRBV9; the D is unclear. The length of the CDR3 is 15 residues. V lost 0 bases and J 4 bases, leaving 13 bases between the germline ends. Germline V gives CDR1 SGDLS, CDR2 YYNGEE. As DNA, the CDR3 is TGTGCCAGCAGCGTAGACGGACGGGTCATCTATGGCTACACCTTC. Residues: CASSVDGRVIYGYTF.

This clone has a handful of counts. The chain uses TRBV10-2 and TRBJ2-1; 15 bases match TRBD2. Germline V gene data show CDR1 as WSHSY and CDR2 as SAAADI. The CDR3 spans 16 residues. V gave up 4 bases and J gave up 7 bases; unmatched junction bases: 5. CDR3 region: CASSAGLAGGENEQFF. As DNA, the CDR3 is TGCGCCAGCAGTGCAGGACTAGCGGGAGGGGAGAATGAGCAGTTCTTC.

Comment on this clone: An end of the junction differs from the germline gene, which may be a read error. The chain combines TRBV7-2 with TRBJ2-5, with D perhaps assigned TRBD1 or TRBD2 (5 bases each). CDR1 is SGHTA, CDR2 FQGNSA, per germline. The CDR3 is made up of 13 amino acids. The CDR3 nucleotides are TGTGCCAGCAGCGTGGATGGTGCGGGTCCAGGGCACTTC. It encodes CASSVDGAGPGHF.

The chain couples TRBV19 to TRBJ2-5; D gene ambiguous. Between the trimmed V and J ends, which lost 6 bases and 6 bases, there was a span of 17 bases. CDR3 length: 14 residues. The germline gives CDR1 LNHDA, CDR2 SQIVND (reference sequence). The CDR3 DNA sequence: TGTGCCAGTAGCAGCTTGGTTTCGTCAAAGACCCAGTACTTC. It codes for CASSSLVSSKTQYF.

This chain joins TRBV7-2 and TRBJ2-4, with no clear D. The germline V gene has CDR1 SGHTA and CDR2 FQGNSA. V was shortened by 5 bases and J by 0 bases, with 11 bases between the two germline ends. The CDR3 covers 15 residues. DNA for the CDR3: TGTGCCAGCAGCCAAAGACACCTAGCCAAAAACATTCAGTACTTC. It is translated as CASSQRHLAKNIQYF.

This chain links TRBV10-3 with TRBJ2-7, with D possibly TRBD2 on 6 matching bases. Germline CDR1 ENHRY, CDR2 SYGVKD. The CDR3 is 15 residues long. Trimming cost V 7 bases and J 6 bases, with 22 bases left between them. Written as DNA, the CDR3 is TGTGCCATCAATTCTCCGGGACGGGGGATCGGCGAGCAGTACTTC. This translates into CAINSPGRGIGEQYF.

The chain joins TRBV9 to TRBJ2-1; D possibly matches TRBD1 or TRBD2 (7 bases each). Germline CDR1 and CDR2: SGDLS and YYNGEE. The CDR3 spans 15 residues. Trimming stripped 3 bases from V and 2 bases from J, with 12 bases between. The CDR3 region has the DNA TGTGCCAGCAGCGACGCAGGGGGGGCCTACAATGAGCAGTTCTTC. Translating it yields CASSDAGGAYNEQFF.